One and the same sample provided the 28 T cell receptor beta chains below, sequenced in a study of tumor-infiltrating lymphocytes in primary liver carcinoma. It was from around 18-30 mg of unsorted bulk tissue that RNA and DNA were co-extracted. The input was 450 to 550 ng total RNA; TCR beta cDNA was made from it with a constant-region primer. Three rounds of nested multiplex PCR with slightly modified ARM-PCR produced TCR beta libraries. Investigators reported that the first two PCR rounds, at around 9 cycles each, used TRBV1-TRBV30 forward primers with a C-beta reverse primer. TCRdb reanalysed the multiplex PCR reads using MiXCR and keeps one entry per CDR3 protein. The table lists roughly 120,000 distinct CDR3 sequences, 55% to 65% of them singletons, with around 9% in the top ten. Sequences were obtained from liver tumor tissue from sampling region 1. Documented subset: tumor region T1, superior pole. All receptors come from a woman aged 60-75 years with primary liver carcinoma and hepatitis B virus infection.

This clonotype was seen only a few times. A much larger clone lies one base from this, so it may be a read error. The genes are TRBV6-1 and TRBJ1-5; unclear D gene. The germline V gene has CDR1 MNHNS and CDR2 SASEGT. Trimming shortened V by 5 bases and J by 0 bases, and 11 bases separated the two germline ends. The CDR3 is 15 amino acids. In nucleotides, the CDR3 is TGTGCCAGCAGTTATGTCGATAATAGCAATCAGCCCCAGCATTTT. Translated: CASSYVDNSNQPQHF.

This clonotype was seen repeatedly, ten times or more. The J gene is TRBJ2-3, the V gene TRBV5-4; 8 nucleotides agree with TRBD2. The CDR3 is 15 residues long. Germline CDR1 SGHNT, CDR2 YYREEE (reference sequence). Germline trimming cut 0 bases from V and 3 bases from J; bases unmatched to any gene: 3. CDR3 in amino acids: CASSLAAGVTDTQYF. The CDR3, as DNA: TGTGCCAGCAGCTTGGCAGCGGGAGTTACAGATACGCAGTATTTT.

This chain uses TRBV5-6 with TRBJ2-2, with TRBD2 identical over 14 bases. The CDR3 loop spans 18 amino acids. V shed 4 bases, J shed 4 bases, and the junction held 9 bases outside the gene matches. CDR1 is SGHDT, CDR2 YYEEEE, per germline. The CDR3, as DNA: TGTGCCAGCAGCCTTCGGACTAGCGGGAGGTTAGGCACCGGGGAGCTGTTTTTT. Amino acids: CASSLRTSGRLGTGELFF.

There are a few counts of this clonotype. Given the absence of the conserved phenylalanine or tryptophan at the CDR3 end, a read error is likely. The V gene is TRBV29-1, the J gene TRBJ1-4; TRBD1 might be the D (5 bases). Trimming left V 4 bases short and J 0 bases short, with 12 bases between. The CDR3 covers 15 residues. Germline loops: CDR1 SQVTM, CDR2 ANQGSEA. For the CDR3, the DNA is TGCAGCGTTGGGGCCCCAGGGACAACTAATGAAAAACTGTTTTCT. Protein sequence: CSVGAPGTTNEKLFS.

This clonotype came up many times. The gene calls are TRBV29-1 and TRBJ2-1; 14 bases are a match to TRBD2. Germline CDR1 and CDR2: SQVTM and ANQGSEA. There are 15 residues in the CDR3. V was clipped by 7 bases and J by 8 bases; unmatched bases: 10. CDR3 protein: CSARGGLAGDDEQFF. CDR3 nucleotide sequence: TGCAGCGCCCGGGGGGGACTAGCGGGAGACGATGAGCAGTTCTTC.

Comment on this clonotype: An end of the junction does not agree with germline; a read error may underlie this. The rearrangement uses TRBV6-2 or TRBV6-3 and TRBJ2-7; D tentatively fits TRBD1 or TRBD2 (7 bases each). This CDR3 comprises 16 residues. Germline V gene sequence: CDR1 MNHEY, CDR2 SVGEGT. The CDR3 protein is CAGSTEGAGANYEQYF. CDR3 coding DNA: TGTGCCGGCAGTACTGAGGGGGCGGGAGCGAACTACGAGCAGTACTTC.

V usage is TRBV5-1 and J usage is TRBJ2-1, with 12 bases matching TRBD1. Germline trimming cut 7 bases from V and 9 bases from J; bases unmatched to any gene: 20. Germline loops: CDR1 SGHRS, CDR2 YFSETQ. CDR3 size: 18 residues. DNA for the CDR3: TGCGCCAGCGGCCCGGAACCCGGTGGGGACAGGGGGCGCAGTGAGCAGTTCTTC. As protein: CASGPEPGGDRGRSEQFF.

This clonotype was detected many times. The V gene is TRBV28, the J gene TRBJ1-2; possible D gene TRBD1, 5 bases. Germline V gene sequence: CDR1 MDHEN, CDR2 SYDVKM. CDR3 size: 14 residues. The germline V and J ends were trimmed by 10 bases and 2 bases, with 17 bases remaining between them. The CDR3 DNA reads TGTGCCACCGTCCGAGGGGCCAACAACTATGGCTACACCTTC. This translates into CATVRGANNYGYTF.

In regard to this clonotype: Since a much larger clone is just one base distant, this may be a read error. This chain joins TRBV28 and TRBJ2-7; D is uncertain. CDR1 MDHEN and CDR2 SYDVKM come from the germline V gene. Trimming removed 2 bases at V and 9 bases at J, with 26 bases between. The CDR3 spans 17 residues. CDR3 in amino acids: CASSLGSDVPRTARQYF. CDR3 nucleotides: TGTGCCAGCAGTTTAGGTTCGGACGTCCCCAGGACCGCGCGGCAGTACTTC.

To note about this clonotype: The junction departs from the called germline gene at one end, perhaps through a read error. The CDR3 DNA reads as TGTGCCAGAAACAGGCTAGCGGAAGAGACTCAGTACTTC. Its translation: CARNRLAEETQYF. The chain recombines TRBV6-2 or TRBV6-3 with TRBJ2-5; 7 bases are shared with TRBD2. This CDR3 has 13 amino acids. CDR1 and CDR2 (germline): MNHEY, SVGEGT.

This clonotype was counted at least ten times. This sequence joins TRBV29-1 and TRBJ2-6; 10 bases map to TRBD1. The CDR3 contains 16 residues. V shed 5 bases and J 2 bases; nucleotides not matched to a gene: 6. The germline V gene has CDR1 SQVTM and CDR2 ANQGSEA. The CDR3 loop reads CSVKGQGMAGANVLTF. The CDR3 nucleotides read TGCAGCGTTAAGGGACAGGGGATGGCTGGGGCCAACGTCCTGACTTTC.

On this clonotype itself: At one of its ends the junction is not consistent with the germline gene, which may arise from a read error. V is TRBV11-2 and J is TRBJ2-7; possibly TRBD2 for D (5 bases). This CDR3 has 15 residues. The V gene's germline CDR1 is SGHAT and CDR2 FQNNGV. CDR3 amino acids: CASSPPTSVSYERYF. CDR3 DNA: TGTGCCAGCAGCCCCCCCACTAGTGTTTCCTACGAGCGGTACTTC.

This clonotype was seen many times. V gene TRBV6-1 combines with J gene TRBJ2-1; D could derive from TRBD1 or TRBD2 (5 bases each). The CDR3 consists of 16 residues. V was pared by 6 bases and J by 4 bases, with 19 bases between. Germline CDR1 MNHNS, CDR2 SASEGT. The CDR3 DNA reads TGTGCCAGCAGGAGGGGTGGCGGACAATCTTACAATGAGCAGTTCTTC. This sequence encodes CASRRGGGQSYNEQFF.

Notes on this clonotype: A much larger clone lies one base from this, so it may be a read error. The V gene is TRBV4-1, the J gene TRBJ1-5; tentatively, D is TRBD1 (6 bases). The germline gives CDR1 MGHRA, CDR2 YSYEKL. The CDR3 contains 17 residues. In nucleotides, the CDR3 is TGCGCCAACAGCCAAGTACAACAGGGCGGGCGATGGCAGCCCCAGCATTTT. It yields the protein CANSQVQQGGRWQPQHF.

Remarks on this clonotype: With a much larger clone just one base away, this may be a read error. The chain uses TRBV29-1 and TRBJ2-1; TRBD2 aligns across 12 bases. The CDR3 contains 13 residues. CDR1 and CDR2 (germline): SQVTM, ANQGSEA. With 8 bases clipped from V and 13 bases from J, the junction kept 12 bases outside the gene matches. This chain's CDR3 is CSIASGRGREQFF. The CDR3 nucleotides read TGCAGCATTGCTAGCGGGAGGGGTCGGGAACAGTTCTTC.

There are many counts of this clonotype. V and J are TRBV11-1 and TRBJ2-3; 8 nucleotides align to TRBD2. Trimming cost V 3 bases and J 4 bases; bases outside gene matches: 6. CDR1 SGHAT and CDR2 FQDESV come from the germline V gene (reference sequence). The CDR3 totals 15 residues. CDR3 in amino acids: CASSFPGGRADTQYF. Written as DNA, the CDR3 is TGTGCCAGCAGCTTCCCGGGAGGGCGAGCAGATACGCAGTATTTT.

The table lists this clonotype with a count of one. Just one base apart from a much larger clone, this may be a read error. V is TRBV28 and J is TRBJ1-5; D perhaps matches TRBD1 (5 bases). From germline, CDR1 is MDHEN and CDR2 SYDVKM. Trimming cost V 3 bases and J 4 bases, with 7 bases left between them. This CDR3 comprises 13 residues. The CDR3 loop is CASSLNRNQPQHF. Written as DNA, the CDR3 is TGTGCCAGCAGTTTGAACAGGAATCAGCCCCAGCATTTT.

The V call is TRBV2, the J call TRBJ2-1, with D possibly called TRBD1 or TRBD2 (5 bases each). Germline V gene lookup returns CDR1 SNHLY and CDR2 FYNNEI. Between the trimmed V and J ends, which lost 4 bases and 0 bases, there was a span of 10 bases. CDR3 length: 15 amino acids. As DNA, the CDR3 is TGTGCCAGCAGTGTAGAGGGGAGCTCCTACAATGAGCAGTTCTTC. This codes for CASSVEGSSYNEQFF. The variable domain in full, completed from reference TRBV2 and TRBJ2-1, reads EPEVTQTPSHQVTQMGQEVILRCVPISNHLYFYWYRQILGQKVEFLVSFYNNEISEKSEIFDDQFSVERPDGSNFTLKIRSTKLEDSAMYFCASSVEGSSYNEQFFGPGTRLTVL.

The count of this clonotype is one. This sequence may be a read error, since a much larger clone differs from it by one base. The genes are TRBV4-1 and TRBJ2-6, with D perhaps TRBD1 (6 bases). The CDR3 extends over 19 amino acids. The V and J ends lost 2 bases and 4 bases respectively, with 21 bases between them. Looked up from germline, CDR1 is MGHRA and CDR2 is YSYEKL. CDR3 region: CASSQYRNRVRTGANVLTF. CDR3 nucleotides: TGCGCCAGCAGCCAATATAGGAACAGGGTGAGAACCGGGGCCAACGTCCTGACTTTC.

Remarks on this clonotype: Compared with germline, one end of the junction differs, possibly owing to a read error. The chain has TRBV6-6 and TRBJ1-1; D gene uncertain. The germline CDR1 and CDR2 sequences are MNHNY and SVGAGI (reference sequence). CDR3 length: 14 amino acids. The chain's CDR3 is CANSYSTGVPETFF. For the CDR3, the DNA is TGTGCCAACAGTTACTCGACTGGCGTACCGGAAACTTTCTTT.

Notes on this clonotype: Relative to the germline gene, one junction end is altered; a read error may explain this. The chain links TRBV10-2 to TRBJ2-3; D unresolved. Germline assignment: CDR1 WSHSY and CDR2 SAAADI. The CDR3 covers 14 residues. CDR3: CASSESVPTNTQYF. CDR3 nucleotide sequence: TGCGCCAGCAGTGAGTCTGTCCCCACAAATACGCAGTATTTT.

This clonotype was seen only a few times. The chain combines TRBV5-1 with TRBJ2-3; D possibly uses TRBD1 or TRBD2 (6 bases each). Germline V gene lookup returns CDR1 SGHRS and CDR2 YFSETQ. The CDR3 runs to 15 residues. Trimming shortened V by 5 bases and J by 4 bases, and 17 bases separated the two germline ends. CDR3 region: CASRRGAEGADTQYF. In DNA form, the CDR3 reads TGCGCCAGCAGGAGGGGAGCGGAGGGGGCAGATACGCAGTATTTT.

On this clonotype: This clone may be a read error of a much larger clone one base away. The rearrangement uses TRBV7-9 and TRBJ2-5, with D perhaps given as TRBD1 or TRBD2 (5 bases each). Germline CDR1 and CDR2: SEHNR and FQNEAQ (reference sequence). The CDR3 runs to 15 residues. DNA of the CDR3: TGTGCCAGCAGCTTAGGACTATCCGTGGGGGAGAACCAGTACTTC. As protein: CASSLGLSVGENQYF.

With regard to this clonotype: One junction end does not reproduce the germline sequence, and a read error may be involved. This CDR3 is CASSSFGLAGGPEQETQCF. The CDR3 coding sequence is TGTGCTAGCAGCTCCTTTGGACTAGCGGGAGGGCCGGAGCAAGAGACCCAGTGCTTC. This sequence joins TRBV11-2 and TRBJ2-5; 15 bases agree with TRBD2. CDR3 length: 19 residues. CDR1 and CDR2 from the germline V gene are SGHAT and FQNNGV.

The sample holds a few counts of this clonotype. The rearrangement joins TRBV12-3 or TRBV12-4 to TRBJ2-3, with D hard to call. Trimming pared 1 base from V and 2 bases from J, leaving 7 bases between. CDR3 length equals 14 residues. CDR3: CASSLGLYTDTQYF. The CDR3 coding sequence is TGTGCCAGCAGTTTAGGACTTTACACAGATACGCAGTATTTT.

This rearrangement joins TRBV11-2 to TRBJ2-7, with 8 bases matching TRBD2. Germline CDR1 reads SGHAT; CDR2 reads FQNNGV. The V and J ends lost 0 bases and 6 bases, in that order; junction bases with no gene match: 10. There are 16 residues in the CDR3. CDR3 residues: CASSLERGGLVPEQYF. The CDR3, as DNA: TGTGCCAGCAGCTTAGAGAGGGGGGGACTAGTTCCCGAGCAGTACTTC.

To note about this clonotype: The conserved final phenylalanine or tryptophan is absent from the CDR3, which likely points to a read error. The chain recombines TRBV6-1 with TRBJ1-2; a possible D gene is TRBD1 (5 bases). This CDR3 has 15 residues. Germline-derived CDR1 and CDR2 are MNHNS and SASEGT. V lost 1 base to trimming and J lost 3 bases, with 12 bases between them. The CDR3 DNA sequence: TGTGCCAGCAGTGAAGGGAGGGCAGGGTACTATGGCTACACCTCC. Translating gives CASSEGRAGYYGYTS.

As concerns this clonotype: Since no conserved phenylalanine or tryptophan closes the CDR3, a read error is the likely cause. The chain is built from TRBV11-2 and TRBJ2-3; D gene ambiguous. From germline, CDR1 is SGHAT and CDR2 FQNNGV. This CDR3 is 11 amino acids long. Trimming pared 5 bases from V and 9 bases from J, leaving 9 bases between. The CDR3 loop is CASSTLDTQYL. The CDR3 coding sequence is TGTGCCAGCAGCACATTAGACACGCAGTATCTT.